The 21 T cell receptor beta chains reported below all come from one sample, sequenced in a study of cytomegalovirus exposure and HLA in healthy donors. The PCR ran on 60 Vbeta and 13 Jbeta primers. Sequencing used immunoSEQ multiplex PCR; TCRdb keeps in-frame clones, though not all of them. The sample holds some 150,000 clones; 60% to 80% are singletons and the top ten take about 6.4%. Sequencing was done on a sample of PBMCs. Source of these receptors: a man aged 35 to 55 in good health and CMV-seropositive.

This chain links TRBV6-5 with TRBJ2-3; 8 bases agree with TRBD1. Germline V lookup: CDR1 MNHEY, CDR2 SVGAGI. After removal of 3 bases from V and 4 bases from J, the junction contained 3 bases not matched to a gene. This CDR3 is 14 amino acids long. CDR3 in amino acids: CASSYLQGADTQYF. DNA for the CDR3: TGTGCCAGCAGTTATTTACAGGGGGCAGATACGCAGTATTTT.

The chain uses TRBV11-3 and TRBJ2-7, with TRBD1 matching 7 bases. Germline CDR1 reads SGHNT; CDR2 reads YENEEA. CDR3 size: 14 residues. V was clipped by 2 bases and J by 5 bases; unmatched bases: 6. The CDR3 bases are TGTGCCAGCAGCTTAAGGGGGCCAAGCAACGAGCAGTACTTC. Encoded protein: CASSLRGPSNEQYF.

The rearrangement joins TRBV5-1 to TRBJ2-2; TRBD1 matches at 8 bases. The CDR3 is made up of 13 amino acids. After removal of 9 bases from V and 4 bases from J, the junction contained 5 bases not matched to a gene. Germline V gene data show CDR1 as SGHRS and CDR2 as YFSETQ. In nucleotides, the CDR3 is TGCGCCACCGGGACAGGCCTCACCGGGGAGCTGTTTTTT. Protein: CATGTGLTGELFF.

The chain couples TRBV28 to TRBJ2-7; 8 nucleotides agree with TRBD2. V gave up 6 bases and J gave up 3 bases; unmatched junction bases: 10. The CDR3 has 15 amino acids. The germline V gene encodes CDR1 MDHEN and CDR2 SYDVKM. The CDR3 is CASRRGLADFYEQYF. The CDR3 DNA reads TGTGCCAGCAGGCGCGGACTAGCCGATTTCTACGAGCAGTACTTC.

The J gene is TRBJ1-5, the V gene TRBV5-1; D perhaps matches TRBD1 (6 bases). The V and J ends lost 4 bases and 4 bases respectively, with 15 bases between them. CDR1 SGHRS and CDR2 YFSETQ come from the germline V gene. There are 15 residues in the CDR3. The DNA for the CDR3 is TGCGCCAGCAGCATTTCCGGGACATTGAATCAGCCCCAGCATTTT. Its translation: CASSISGTLNQPQHF.

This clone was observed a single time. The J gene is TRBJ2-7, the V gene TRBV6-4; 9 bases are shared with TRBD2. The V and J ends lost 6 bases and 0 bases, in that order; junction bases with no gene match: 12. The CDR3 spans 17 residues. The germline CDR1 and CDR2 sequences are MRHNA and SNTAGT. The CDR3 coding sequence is TGTGCCAGCAGAATCCTGACTAGCGGTACTAACTCCTACGAGCAGTACTTC. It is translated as CASRILTSGTNSYEQYF.

The CDR3 sequence: CASSIFSTTGNQPQHF. CDR3 DNA: TGTGCCAGTAGTATCTTTTCGACAACGGGCAATCAGCCCCAGCATTTT. J is TRBJ1-5 and V is TRBV19; no definite D call. Germline CDR1 and CDR2: LNHDA and SQIVND (reference sequence). V lost 3 bases to trimming and J lost 2 bases, with 14 bases between them. CDR3 length equals 16 residues. The full variable domain, in which reference TRBV19 and TRBJ1-5 provide the parts outside the CDR3, is DGGITQSPKYLFRKEGQNVTLSCEQNLNHDAMYWYRQDPGQGLRLIYYSQIVNDFQKGDIAEGYSVSREKKESFPLTVTSAQKNPTAFYLCASSIFSTTGNQPQHFGDGTRLSIL.

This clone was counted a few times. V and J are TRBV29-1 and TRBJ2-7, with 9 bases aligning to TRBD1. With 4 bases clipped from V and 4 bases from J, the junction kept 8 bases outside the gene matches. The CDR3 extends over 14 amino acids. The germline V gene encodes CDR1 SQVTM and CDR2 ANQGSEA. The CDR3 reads CSVGAGTGKYEQYF. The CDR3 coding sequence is TGCAGCGTTGGCGCCGGGACAGGGAAGTACGAGCAGTACTTC.

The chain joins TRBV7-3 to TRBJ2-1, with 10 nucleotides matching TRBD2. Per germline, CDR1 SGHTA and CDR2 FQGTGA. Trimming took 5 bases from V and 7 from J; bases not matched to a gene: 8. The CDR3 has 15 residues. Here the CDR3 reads CASSDLAGAPNEQFF. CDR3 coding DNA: TGTGCCAGCAGCGACCTAGCGGGAGCACCGAATGAGCAGTTCTTC.

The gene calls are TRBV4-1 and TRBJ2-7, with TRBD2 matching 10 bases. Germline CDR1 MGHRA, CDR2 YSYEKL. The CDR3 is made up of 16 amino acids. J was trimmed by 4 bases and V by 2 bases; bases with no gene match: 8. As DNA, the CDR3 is TGCGCCAGCAGCCAACCTCTAGCGGGAGCTAAGTACGAGCAGTACTTC. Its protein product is CASSQPLAGAKYEQYF.

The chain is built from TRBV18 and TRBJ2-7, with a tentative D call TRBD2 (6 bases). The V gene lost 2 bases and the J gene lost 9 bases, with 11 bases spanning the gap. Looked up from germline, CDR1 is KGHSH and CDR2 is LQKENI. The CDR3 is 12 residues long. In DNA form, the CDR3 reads TGTGCCAGCTCACCAGGGGACTTAGGGCAGTACTTC. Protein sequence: CASSPGDLGQYF.

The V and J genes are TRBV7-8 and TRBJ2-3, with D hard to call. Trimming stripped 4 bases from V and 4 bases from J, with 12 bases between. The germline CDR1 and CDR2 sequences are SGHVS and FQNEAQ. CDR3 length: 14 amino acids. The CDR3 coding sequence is TGTGCCAGCAGCTCGACTGTGATCGCAGATACGCAGTATTTT. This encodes CASSSTVIADTQYF.

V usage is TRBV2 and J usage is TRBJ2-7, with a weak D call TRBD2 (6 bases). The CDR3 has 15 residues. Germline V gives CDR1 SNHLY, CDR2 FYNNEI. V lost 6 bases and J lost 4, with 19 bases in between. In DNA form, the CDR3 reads TGTGCCAGCAGAGGGGAGGCGGGAACATATTACGAGCAGTACTTC. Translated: CASRGEAGTYYEQYF.

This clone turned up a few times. CDR3 amino acids: CASSTGTAYNEQFF. CDR3 bases: TGCGCCAGCAGCACCGGGACAGCATACAATGAGCAGTTCTTC. The rearrangement joins TRBV5-1 to TRBJ2-1, with TRBD1 matching over 7 bases. Per germline, CDR1 SGHRS and CDR2 YFSETQ. CDR3 length: 14 residues. V dropped 4 bases and J dropped 4; count of bases not matched to a gene: 5. Combining the CDR3 with reference TRBV5-1 and TRBJ2-1 gives the whole variable domain KAGVTQTPRYLIKTRGQQVTLSCSPISGHRSVSWYQQTPGQGLQFLFEYFSETQRNKGNFPGRFSGRQFSNSRSEMNVSTLELGDSALYLCASSTGTAYNEQFFGPGTRLTVL.

The CDR3 region is CASSEFGRGETQYF. The CDR3 DNA sequence: TGTGCCAGCAGTGAATTTGGCAGGGGAGAGACCCAGTACTTC. This chain uses TRBV6-1 with TRBJ2-5, with D possibly TRBD1 on 6 matching bases. V was pared by 2 bases and J by 4 bases, with 11 bases between. Germline CDR1 is MNHNS and CDR2 is SASEGT. This CDR3 has 14 amino acids.

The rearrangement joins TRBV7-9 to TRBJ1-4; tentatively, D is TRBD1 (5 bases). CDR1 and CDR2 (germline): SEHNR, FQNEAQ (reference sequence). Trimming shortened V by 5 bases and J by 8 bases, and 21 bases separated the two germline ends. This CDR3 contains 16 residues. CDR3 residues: CASSVIGGNYREKLFF. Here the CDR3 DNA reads TGTGCCAGCAGCGTAATTGGGGGGAACTATAGGGAAAAACTGTTTTTT.

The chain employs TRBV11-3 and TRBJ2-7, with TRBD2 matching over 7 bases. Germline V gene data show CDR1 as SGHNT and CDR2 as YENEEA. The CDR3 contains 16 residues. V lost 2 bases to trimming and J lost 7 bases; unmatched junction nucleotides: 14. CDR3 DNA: TGTGCCAGCAGCTTATCTGGACTAGGAGGTAGTGGGGAGCAGTACTTC. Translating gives CASSLSGLGGSGEQYF.

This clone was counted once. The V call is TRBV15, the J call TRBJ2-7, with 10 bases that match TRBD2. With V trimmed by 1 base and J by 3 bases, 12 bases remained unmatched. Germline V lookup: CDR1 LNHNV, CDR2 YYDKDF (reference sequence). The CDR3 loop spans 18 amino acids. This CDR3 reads CATSRGPGTSAIRYEQYF. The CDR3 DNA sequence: TGTGCCACCAGCAGAGGCCCCGGGACTAGCGCCATCCGCTACGAGCAGTACTTC.

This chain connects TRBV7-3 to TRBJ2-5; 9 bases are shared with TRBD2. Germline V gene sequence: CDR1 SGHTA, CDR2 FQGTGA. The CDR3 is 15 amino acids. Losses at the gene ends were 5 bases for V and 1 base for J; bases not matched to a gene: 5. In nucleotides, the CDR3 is TGTGCCAGCAGCCGGGCTAGCGGGACCCAAGAGACCCAGTACTTC. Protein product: CASSRASGTQETQYF.

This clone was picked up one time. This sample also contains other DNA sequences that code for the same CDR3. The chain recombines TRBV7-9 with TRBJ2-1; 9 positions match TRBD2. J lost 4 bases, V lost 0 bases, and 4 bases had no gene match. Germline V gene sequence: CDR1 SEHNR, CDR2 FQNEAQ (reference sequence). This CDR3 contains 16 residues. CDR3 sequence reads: CASSLALAGTYNEQFF. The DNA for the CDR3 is TGTGCCAGCAGCTTAGCCCTAGCGGGAACGTACAATGAGCAGTTCTTC.

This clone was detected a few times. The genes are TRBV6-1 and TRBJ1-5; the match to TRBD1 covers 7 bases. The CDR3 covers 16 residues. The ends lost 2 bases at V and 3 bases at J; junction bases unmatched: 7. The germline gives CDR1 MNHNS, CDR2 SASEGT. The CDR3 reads CASSETRGLANQPQHF. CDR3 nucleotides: TGTGCCAGCAGTGAAACGAGGGGGCTCGCCAATCAGCCCCAGCATTTT.